This is a list of T cell receptor beta chains from one sample in a study of T cells in Graves' hyperthyroidism and ophthalmopathy. TCRdb reprocessed the multiplex PCR reads with MiXCR, giving one entry per CDR3 protein. The sample lists around 200,000 distinct CDR3 sequences, roughly 18% occurring once. Sequencing was carried out using blood. Receptors were obtained from a man aged 40-50 years with Graves' hyperthyroidism. CDR3s include the opening cysteine and the closing phenylalanine or tryptophan. The D gene is left open where the match is weak. Clone size is stated in some rows and not others, as once, few, many or a class when expanded.

d_call: TRBD1
clone_size: few
v_call: TRBV2
j_call: TRBJ2-2
cdr3_nt: TGTGCCAGCACGGGCCAGGGGGCTTTTAGCGGGGAGCTGTTTTTT
cdr3_aa: CASTGQGAFSGELFF

d_call: .
clone_size: many
v_call: TRBV6-2/TRBV6-3
j_call: TRBJ2-1
cdr3_nt: TGTGCCAGCAGTCGAAGGGTCTACAATGAGCAGTTCTTC
cdr3_aa: CASSRRVYNEQFF

d_call: TRBD2
clone_size: many
v_call: TRBV6-1
j_call: TRBJ2-3
cdr3_nt: TGTGCCAGCAGTTATCGGGGGGGCCACTCCGATACGCAGTATTTT
cdr3_aa: CASSYRGGHSDTQYF

d_call: .
clone_size: .
v_call: TRBV24-1
j_call: TRBJ2-3
cdr3_nt: TGTGCCACCAGTGATCTAGACACAGATACGCAGTATTTT
cdr3_aa: CATSDLDTDTQYF

d_call: TRBD1
clone_size: few
v_call: TRBV6-1
j_call: TRBJ1-4
cdr3_nt: TGTGCCACCACTAGACAGGGAGTGGGTGAAAAACTGTTTTTT
cdr3_aa: CATTRQGVGEKLFF

d_call: .
clone_size: few
v_call: TRBV6-1
j_call: TRBJ1-5
cdr3_nt: TGTGCCAGCAGTGGGACTTATCAGCCCCAGCATTTT
cdr3_aa: CASSGTYQPQHF

d_call: .
clone_size: many
v_call: TRBV7-9
j_call: TRBJ2-5
cdr3_nt: TGTGCCAGCAGCTTAGACCTCACGTGGGAGACCCAGTACTTC
cdr3_aa: CASSLDLTWETQYF

d_call: TRBD2
clone_size: few
v_call: TRBV3-1
j_call: TRBJ2-1
cdr3_nt: TGTGCCAGCAGCCAAGAGGGAGGGACTAAGCAGTTCTTC
cdr3_aa: CASSQEGGTKQFF

d_call: .
clone_size: many
v_call: TRBV12-3/TRBV12-4
j_call: TRBJ2-3
cdr3_nt: TGTGCCAGCAGTTTGTCCACGGTGACGGGAAGCACAGATACGCAGTATTTT
cdr3_aa: CASSLSTVTGSTDTQYF

d_call: .
clone_size: once
v_call: TRBV13
j_call: TRBJ2-2
cdr3_nt: TGTGCCAGCAGCTTAGGCCTGGTTACCGGGGAGCTGTTTTTT
cdr3_aa: CASSLGLVTGELFF

d_call: TRBD1
clone_size: .
v_call: TRBV19
j_call: TRBJ2-5
cdr3_nt: TGTGCCAGTAGTAGGGACAGCACACAAGAGACCCAGTACTTC
cdr3_aa: CASSRDSTQETQYF

d_call: .
clone_size: .
v_call: TRBV19
j_call: TRBJ1-1
cdr3_nt: TGTGCCAGTAGCCAAGGGGCTTTGAACACTGAAGCTTTCTTT
cdr3_aa: CASSQGALNTEAFF

d_call: .
clone_size: many
v_call: TRBV4-2
j_call: TRBJ2-7
cdr3_nt: TGTGCCAGCAGCGTGAAAGGGGGACCGGGCGAGCAGTACTTC
cdr3_aa: CASSVKGGPGEQYF

d_call: TRBD1
clone_size: many
v_call: TRBV6-5
j_call: TRBJ1-6
cdr3_nt: TGTGCCAGCAGTTACTCGACAGGGGGCTCGAATTCACCCCTCCACTTT
cdr3_aa: CASSYSTGGSNSPLHF

d_call: TRBD2
clone_size: many
v_call: TRBV20-1
j_call: TRBJ2-1
cdr3_nt: TGCAGTGCTAGAGACCCAGCGGGGGGGCGAGATGAGCAGTTCTTC
cdr3_aa: CSARDPAGGRDEQFF

d_call: .
clone_size: few
v_call: TRBV7-2
j_call: TRBJ2-2
cdr3_nt: TGTGCCAGCAGCTTAGTGGGGGGGGCGGGCACCGGGGAGCTGTTTTTT
cdr3_aa: CASSLVGGAGTGELFF

d_call: .
clone_size: .
v_call: TRBV20-1
j_call: TRBJ1-5
cdr3_nt: TGCAGTGCTAGAGGTCAGGGCCCCGGCCAGCCCCAGCATTTT
cdr3_aa: CSARGQGPGQPQHF

d_call: .
clone_size: many
v_call: TRBV20-1
j_call: TRBJ1-3
cdr3_nt: TGCAGTGCTAGAGATGGAGGGAGCTCTGGAAACACCATATATTTT
cdr3_aa: CSARDGGSSGNTIYF

d_call: TRBD1
clone_size: .
v_call: TRBV7-2
j_call: TRBJ1-2
cdr3_nt: TGTGCCAGCAGCCCGGGGACAGGGGGACAAGGCTGGTATGGCTACACCTTC
cdr3_aa: CASSPGTGGQGWYGYTF

d_call: .
clone_size: many
v_call: TRBV24-1
j_call: TRBJ1-5
cdr3_nt: TGTGCCACCAGTTCCCAGGGTAGCAATCAGCCCCAGCATTTT
cdr3_aa: CATSSQGSNQPQHF

d_call: .
clone_size: .
v_call: TRBV19
j_call: TRBJ1-2
cdr3_nt: TGTGCCAGTAGTAACCCGGGGTCTATTAAGGATGGCTACACCTTC
cdr3_aa: CASSNPGSIKDGYTF

d_call: TRBD1
clone_size: .
v_call: TRBV6-1
j_call: TRBJ2-2
cdr3_nt: TGTGCCAGCACCAGAATGCAGGGGGACACCGGGGAGCTGTTTTTT
cdr3_aa: CASTRMQGDTGELFF

d_call: .
clone_size: many
v_call: TRBV6-2/TRBV6-3
j_call: TRBJ1-5
cdr3_nt: TGTGCCAGCAGCGAGTATGCAACCGATAGCAATCAGCCCCAGCATTTT
cdr3_aa: CASSEYATDSNQPQHF

d_call: .
clone_size: many
v_call: TRBV18
j_call: TRBJ2-2
cdr3_nt: TGTGCCAGCTCACCAGGCCGGGCCGGGGAGCTGTTTTTT
cdr3_aa: CASSPGRAGELFF

d_call: .
clone_size: few
v_call: TRBV6-9
j_call: TRBJ1-2
cdr3_nt: TGTGCCAGCAGTTACCGGGGCAGGACCTCTAACTATGGCTACGCCTTC
cdr3_aa: CASSYRGRTSNYGYAF

d_call: TRBD1
clone_size: few
v_call: TRBV4-3
j_call: TRBJ2-7
cdr3_nt: TGCGCCAGCAGCCAAAGGATTGACAGGGGACAAACCTACGAGCAGTACTTC
cdr3_aa: CASSQRIDRGQTYEQYF

d_call: .
clone_size: .
v_call: TRBV7-3
j_call: TRBJ2-7
cdr3_nt: TGTGCCAGCAGCTCAGGGCCGACGAGCCCCTACGAGCAGTACTTC
cdr3_aa: CASSSGPTSPYEQYF

d_call: TRBD1
clone_size: many
v_call: TRBV7-8
j_call: TRBJ2-4
cdr3_nt: TGTGCCAGCAGCCCGGGACAGACGTACAAAAACATTCAGTACTTC
cdr3_aa: CASSPGQTYKNIQYF

d_call: .
clone_size: many
v_call: TRBV7-9
j_call: TRBJ1-1
cdr3_nt: TGTGCCAGCAGCGTATCCAGGGGCACTGAAGCTTTCTTT
cdr3_aa: CASSVSRGTEAFF

d_call: .
clone_size: .
v_call: TRBV14
j_call: TRBJ2-1
cdr3_nt: TGTGCCAGCAGCCAAGACTGGCGAGACAACAATGAGCAGTTCTTC
cdr3_aa: CASSQDWRDNNEQFF

d_call: TRBD1
clone_size: many
v_call: TRBV2
j_call: TRBJ2-6
cdr3_nt: TGTGCCAGCAGTCCGGGACAGGGGGCGCGAGGGGCCAACGTCCTGACTTTC
cdr3_aa: CASSPGQGARGANVLTF

d_call: .
clone_size: .
v_call: TRBV6-1
j_call: TRBJ2-5
cdr3_nt: TGTGCCAGCAGACCCACTAGCAGGGGAACAGAGACCCGGTACTTC
cdr3_aa: CASRPTSRGTETRYF

d_call: .
clone_size: few
v_call: TRBV7-3
j_call: TRBJ2-1
cdr3_nt: TGTGCCAGCAGCTCCAACCTAGCGCTCTCCTACAATGAGCAGTTCTTC
cdr3_aa: CASSSNLALSYNEQFF

d_call: .
clone_size: .
v_call: TRBV7-9
j_call: TRBJ1-6
cdr3_nt: TGTGCCAGCAGCTTAGCTGGGGACCCCGGCGGGACCCTCCACTTT
cdr3_aa: CASSLAGDPGGTLHF

d_call: TRBD1
clone_size: few
v_call: TRBV18
j_call: TRBJ2-1
cdr3_nt: TGTGCCAGCTCACCTCGGACAGGGGGTGACAATGAGCAGTTCTTC
cdr3_aa: CASSPRTGGDNEQFF

d_call: TRBD1
clone_size: .
v_call: TRBV7-6
j_call: TRBJ1-2
cdr3_nt: TGTGCCAGCAGCTTAGAGACAGGGGGCTATGGCTACACCTTC
cdr3_aa: CASSLETGGYGYTF